The sequence of this T cell receptor (beta chain) was determined in a study of T cells after yellow fever vaccination. A remark on this clonotype: The antigen is unknown.

A 5'RACE template-switching step, the method used to make TCR cDNA, added a universal primer site and UMIs. TCRdb itself ran the 5' RACE reads through MiXCR, one entry per CDR3 protein. Of under 400,000 distinct CDR3 sequences listed, approximately 10% are singletons. V was pared by 1 base and J by 7 bases, with 2 bases between. CDR1 and CDR2 from the germline V gene are SGHVS and FNYEAQ. The CDR3 consists of 11 residues. Study findings and constraints: Repertoires sorted by FACS could include abundant clonotypes that are contaminants from the bulk population.

This sequence was found in a man between 18 and 29 years old who received the YFV17D yellow fever vaccine. The chain joins TRBV7-6 to TRBJ1-3, with D hard to call. The specimen comprised PBMCs, sampled on the day of the first yellow fever vaccination. This CDR3 is CASSLDNTIYF. CDR3 DNA sequence: TGTGCCAGCAGCTTAGACAACACCATATATTTT. The full variable domain, completed using reference TRBV7-6 and TRBJ1-3, is GAGVSQSPRYKVTKRGQDVALRCDPISGHVSLYWYRQALGQGPEFLTYFNYEAQQDKSGLPNDRFSAERPEGSISTLTIQRTEQRDSAMYRCASSLDNTIYFGEGSWLTVV.